This TCR beta chain was identified during a study of cytomegalovirus exposure and HLA in healthy donors. Findings and limits, study-wide: Productive rates of about 87% or about 30% were seen for most TCR beta V segments in an earlier analysis. Compared with the roughly 700-donor mean, an Asian-associated ancestry cluster reportedly had fewer N-insertions, according to a later analysis. Presence/absence comparisons presumed near-even sequencing depth among donors.

Concerning this clone: Its antigen is not identified.

The CDR3 extends over 18 amino acids. Germline V gene sequence: CDR1 GTSNPN, CDR2 SVGIG (reference sequence). V shed 1 base and J shed 9 bases, with 28 bases lying between them. The PCR contained 60 Vbeta and 13 Jbeta primers. Generated by immunoSEQ multiplex PCR, the TCRdb table keeps only in-frame clones and is missing some. The sample has roughly 200,000 clones, around 70% seen once. The chain has TRBV30 and TRBJ1-5, with D possibly matching TRBD1 (5 bases). Sequenced material: PBMCs. This sequence was found in a male donor in good health and CMV-seronegative. The CDR3: CAWSGKKGPLYGRVPQHF. In nucleotides, the CDR3 is TGTGCCTGGAGTGGAAAAAAGGGACCATTATATGGGAGGGTGCCCCAGCATTTT.